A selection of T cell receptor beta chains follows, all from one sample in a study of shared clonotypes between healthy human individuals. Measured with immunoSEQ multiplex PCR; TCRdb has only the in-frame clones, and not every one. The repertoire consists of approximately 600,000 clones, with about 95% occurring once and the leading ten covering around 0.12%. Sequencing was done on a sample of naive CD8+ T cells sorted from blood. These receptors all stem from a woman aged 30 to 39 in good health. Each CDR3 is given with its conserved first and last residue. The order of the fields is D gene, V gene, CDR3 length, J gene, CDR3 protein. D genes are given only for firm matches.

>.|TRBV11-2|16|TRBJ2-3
CASSSLPGWDTDTQYF
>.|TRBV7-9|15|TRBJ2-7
CASSLMGQGNGEQYF
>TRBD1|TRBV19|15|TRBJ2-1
CASSNDRGPYNEQFF
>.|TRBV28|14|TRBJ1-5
CASSPRLSNQPQHF
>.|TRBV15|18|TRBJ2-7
CATSRDRGDSWETYEQYF
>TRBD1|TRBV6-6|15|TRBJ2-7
CASSRTGASRNEQYF
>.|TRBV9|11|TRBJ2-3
CASSATDTQYF
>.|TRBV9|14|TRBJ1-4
CASSAQGGDEKLFF
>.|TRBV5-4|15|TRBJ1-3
CASSLLTGSGNTIYF
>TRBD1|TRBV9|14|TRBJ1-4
CASSAGQGGEKLFF
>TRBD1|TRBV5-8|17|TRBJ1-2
CASSFPDPGTENYGYTF
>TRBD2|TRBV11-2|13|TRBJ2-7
CASSLGGGYEQYF
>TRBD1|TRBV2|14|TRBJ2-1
CASSVTPGTDEQFF